The rows below give T cell receptor beta chains drawn from one sample of a study of blood T cell repertoires in COVID-19. Repertoires were generated with immunoSEQ multiplex PCR, while TCRdb's copy carries only in-frame clones and drops some. The sample includes about 250,000 clones, around 88% of them seen just once. The sample was peripheral blood. The receptors originated from a woman of 80 years or more with COVID-19, enrolled during active disease. The CDR3 runs from the conserved cysteine through the conserved F or W. D genes are given only for firm matches. The size field is filled for only some rows; it gives once, few, many or a size class.

abundance	d_gene	j_gene	v_gene	len	CDR3nt	CDR3aa
.	.	TRBJ1-4	TRBV27	15	TGTGCCAGCAGTATTACAGGTTACCCCAATGAAAAACTGTTTTTT	CASSITGYPNEKLFF
.	.	TRBJ2-3	TRBV11-2	16	TGTGCCAGCAGCTTAGACACAGGGTTTGTCACAGATACGCAGTATTTT	CASSLDTGFVTDTQYF
.	TRBD1	TRBJ2-3	TRBV7-2	15	TGTGCCAGCAGCGTCCGGGACAGACCCTTCGATACGCAGTATTTT	CASSVRDRPFDTQYF
.	.	TRBJ2-2	TRBV6-2/TRBV6-3	17	TGTGCCAGCAGTCTCTCCTACTCCCCGGCGCGGACCGGGGAGCTGTTTTTT	CASSLSYSPARTGELFF
.	TRBD1	TRBJ1-1	TRBV5-4	14	TGTGCCAGCAGCCTGGACAGGTGGGACACTGAAGCTTTCTTT	CASSLDRWDTEAFF
.	TRBD1	TRBJ2-5	TRBV5-1	16	TGCGCCAGCAGCTTGGCCGGGACAGTACCACAAGAGACCCAGTACTTC	CASSLAGTVPQETQYF
.	.	TRBJ2-1	TRBV28	14	TGTGCCAGCAGTTCAGGGGTGCGGGACAATGAGCAGTTCTTC	CASSSGVRDNEQFF
.	.	TRBJ1-2	TRBV12-3/TRBV12-4	11	TGTGCCAGCAGTTACAGCTATGGCTACACCTTC	CASSYSYGYTF
.	TRBD1	TRBJ1-4	TRBV29-1	15	TGCAGCGTTGGGCCGACAGGGGTACCTAATGAAAAACTGTTTTTT	CSVGPTGVPNEKLFF
.	.	TRBJ1-1	TRBV6-5	14	TGTGCCAGCAGTTACTCGAACAGTGGAACTGAAGCTTTCTTT	CASSYSNSGTEAFF
.	.	TRBJ2-5	TRBV27	14	TGTGCCAGCAGTTTAAAGGGGCCGTGGGAGACCCAGTACTTC	CASSLKGPWETQYF
.	.	TRBJ1-4	TRBV5-1	14	TGCGCCAGCAGCTTGAGAGGGGAGGGTGAAAAACTGTTTTTT	CASSLRGEGEKLFF
.	.	TRBJ1-4	TRBV6-2/TRBV6-3	17	TGTGCCAGCAGTTACTCCGCAGGTCCTGCAACTAATGAAAAACTGTTTTTT	CASSYSAGPATNEKLFF
.	TRBD1	TRBJ1-2	TRBV5-1	15	TGCGCCAGCAGCTTGGAGGGGACAGGGGTCTATGGCTACACCTTC	CASSLEGTGVYGYTF
.	TRBD1	TRBJ1-5	TRBV30	15	TGTGCCTGGAGTGTAGGGGGACAGGGGAATCAGCCCCAGCATTTT	CAWSVGGQGNQPQHF
.	.	TRBJ1-2	TRBV12-3/TRBV12-4	11	TGTGCCAGCAGTTTGAGAGATGGCTACACCTTC	CASSLRDGYTF
.	.	TRBJ2-3	TRBV3-1/TRBV3-2	18	TGTGCCAGCAGCCAAATTAGTAGGCGGGGATCTAGCACAGATACGCAGTATTTT	CASSQISRRGSSTDTQYF
once	.	TRBJ1-6	TRBV7-3	13	TGTGCCAGCAGCTTAGAGGCGATTTCACCCCTCCACTTT	CASSLEAISPLHF
.	.	TRBJ1-2	TRBV4-2	15	TGTGCCAGCAGCCGGGATAGAGGGAAGGACTATGGCTACACCTTC	CASSRDRGKDYGYTF
.	TRBD1	TRBJ1-6	TRBV6-2/TRBV6-3	14	TGTGCCAGCAGCACGGGACAGGAGGCTTCACCCCTCCACTTT	CASSTGQEASPLHF
.	TRBD1	TRBJ2-2	TRBV3-1/TRBV3-2	15	TGTGCCAGCAGCTTTGGACAGGGAAGCACCGGGGAGCTGTTTTTT	CASSFGQGSTGELFF
.	.	TRBJ1-1	TRBV7-9	13	TGTGCCAGCAGCTTAGGAGGTAGGACTGAAGCTTTCTTT	CASSLGGRTEAFF
.	TRBD1	TRBJ1-1	TRBV27	15	TGTGCCAGCAGTACACGGACAGGGGGCAGCACTGAAGCTTTCTTT	CASSTRTGGSTEAFF
once	TRBD1	TRBJ1-3	TRBV2	14	TGTGCCAGCCGTAACAGGGGGACTGGAAACACCATATATTTT	CASRNRGTGNTIYF
.	TRBD1	TRBJ2-2	TRBV11-2	15	TGTGCCAGCAGCTGGGACAGGGGGAACACCGGGGAGCTGTTTTTT	CASSWDRGNTGELFF
.	.	TRBJ2-6	TRBV7-2	17	TGTGCCAGCAGGTTACAGGGTTTTCCCTCTGGGGCCAACGTCCTGACTTTC	CASRLQGFPSGANVLTF
.	.	TRBJ2-7	TRBV18	14	TGTGCCAGCTCACCCCCAGGACTACTCTACGAGCAGTACTTC	CASSPPGLLYEQYF
.	TRBD1	TRBJ1-1	TRBV27	14	TGTGCCAGCAGTCCCTGGACAGGGGACACTGAAGCTTTCTTT	CASSPWTGDTEAFF
.	TRBD1	TRBJ2-7	TRBV18	15	TGTGCCAGCTCACCGGGACAGGGGGCGGAAAACGAGCAGTACTTC	CASSPGQGAENEQYF